The T cell receptor (beta chain) described here comes from a study of blood T cell repertoires in COVID-19. Overall study context: Nucleic acid was either cDNA or gDNA, and it came from T cells, B-cell-depleted T cells, or PBMCs.

Sequenced by immunoSEQ multiplex PCR; TCRdb stores in-frame clones only, minus some. The table lists some 320,000 clones, around 87% of them singletons, with about 5.7% in the top ten. Trimming pared 8 bases from V and 3 bases from J, leaving 8 bases between. From germline, CDR1 is SNHLY and CDR2 FYNNEI. CDR3 length equals 12 residues. Researchers sorted participants into cohorts using their self-reported clinical history. Recovered status applied to Cohort 3 donors who had two consecutive negative PCRs. It also applied to those with clearance or with symptom resolution. This clone was observed once. The receptor was isolated from a woman aged 30 to 39 who had recovered from COVID-19. The V gene is TRBV2, the J gene TRBJ1-5; no definite D call. The sequenced sample consisted of PBMCs or T cells enriched from blood (not recorded which). The CDR3 region has the DNA TGTGCCAGCGGACTGGTCAATCAGCCCCAGCATTTT. Its translation: CASGLVNQPQHF.